The rows below give T cell receptor beta chains drawn from one sample of a study of shared clonotypes between healthy human individuals. Sequencing used immunoSEQ multiplex PCR; TCRdb keeps in-frame clones, though not all of them. The table lists some 2 million clones, 90% to 95% of them singletons. The sequenced sample was naive CD4+ T cells sorted from blood. All receptors derive from a man between 18 and 35 years old in good health. CDR3s include the opening cysteine and the closing phenylalanine or tryptophan. The D gene is left open where the match is weak. Clone size is shown for a subset of rows, as once, few, many or a class of expanded clone.

>TRBJ1-2|-|TRBD1|TRBV19
CASQATGSNYGYTF
TGTGCCAGTCAAGCGACAGGGAGTAACTATGGCTACACCTTC
>TRBJ2-1|once|-|TRBV14
CASSAYGTPYNEQFF
TGTGCCAGCAGCGCCTACGGGACTCCTTACAATGAGCAGTTCTTC
>TRBJ2-7|-|-|TRBV4-1
CASSQDMGTTKANVYEQYF
TGCGCCAGCAGCCAAGATATGGGGACCACGAAAGCAAACGTCTACGAGCAGTACTTC
>TRBJ2-7|-|-|TRBV30
CAWSVYGAYEQYF
TGTGCCTGGAGTGTATACGGGGCCTACGAGCAGTACTTC
>TRBJ2-3|-|TRBD2|TRBV5-1
CASSLVLAGGPDTQYF
TGCGCCAGCAGCTTGGTTCTAGCGGGGGGGCCCGATACGCAGTATTTT
>TRBJ2-7|-|TRBD1|TRBV6-6
CASSPDRTWGEQYF
TGTGCCAGCAGTCCGGACAGGACCTGGGGGGAGCAGTACTTC
>TRBJ1-3|-|-|TRBV6-5
CASSSVLSGNTIYF
TGTGCCAGCAGCTCAGTCCTCTCTGGAAACACCATATATTTT
>TRBJ1-2|few|-|TRBV10-3
CAISVGGSNYGYTF
TGTGCCATCAGTGTCGGAGGTTCCAACTATGGCTACACCTTC
>TRBJ2-3|-|TRBD2|TRBV13
CASSLVSGGIDTQYF
TGTGCCAGCAGCTTAGTTAGCGGGGGAATAGATACGCAGTATTTT
>TRBJ1-1|-|TRBD1|TRBV10-3
CAISEKDRGRTEAFF
TGTGCCATCAGTGAGAAGGACAGGGGAAGGACTGAAGCTTTCTTT
>TRBJ2-7|-|-|TRBV28
CASSLDYPEGQYF
TGTGCCAGCAGTCTAGACTACCCCGAGGGGCAGTACTTC
>TRBJ2-1|-|-|TRBV7-9
CASSLVQGHYNEQFF
TGTGCCAGCAGCTTAGTCCAGGGGCATTACAATGAGCAGTTCTTC
>TRBJ1-2|-|-|TRBV19
CASRPQGLYGYTF
TGTGCCAGTAGACCACAGGGTCTATATGGCTACACCTTC
>TRBJ2-2|-|-|TRBV5-1
CASSLVRQEAGELFF
TGCGCCAGCAGCTTGGTTCGACAGGAGGCCGGGGAGCTGTTTTTT
>TRBJ1-5|-|TRBD1|TRBV27
CASRARGNSNQPQHF
TGTGCCAGCAGGGCCAGGGGGAATAGCAATCAGCCCCAGCATTTT
>TRBJ2-2|-|TRBD2|TRBV19
CASIAGGGTGELFF
TGTGCCAGTATAGCGGGAGGCGGGACCGGGGAGCTGTTTTTT
>TRBJ2-3|-|-|TRBV2
CASSRAGSLTDTQYF
TGTGCCAGCAGTAGAGCGGGCTCTCTCACAGATACGCAGTATTTT
>TRBJ2-7|-|-|TRBV18
CASSPLPTFYEQYF
TGTGCCAGCTCACCCCTCCCGACCTTCTACGAGCAGTACTTC
>TRBJ1-3|-|-|TRBV7-9
CASSNSGNTIYF
TGTGCCAGCAGCAACTCTGGAAACACCATATATTTT
>TRBJ1-6|-|-|TRBV18
CASSPQEPLSSPLHF
TGTGCCAGCTCACCACAGGAACCTTTGAGTTCACCCCTCCACTTT
>TRBJ2-7|once|-|TRBV2
CASSGSGEYEQYF
TGTGCCAGCAGTGGCAGTGGGGAGTACGAGCAGTACTTC
>TRBJ1-2|-|-|TRBV18
CASSPIDRLDGYTF
TGTGCCAGCTCACCAATAGACAGGCTCGATGGCTACACCTTC
>TRBJ2-7|-|TRBD1|TRBV6-5
CASSTTGGPYEQYF
TGTGCCAGCAGTACGACAGGGGGCCCGTACGAGCAGTACTTC
>TRBJ1-2|-|TRBD1|TRBV28
CASFDRGWVGYTF
TGTGCCAGCTTTGACAGGGGGTGGGTTGGCTACACCTTC
>TRBJ2-3|once|-|TRBV7-9
CASSQVSDTQYF
TGTGCCAGCAGCCAGGTATCAGATACGCAGTATTTT
>TRBJ1-3|-|-|TRBV11-2
CASSAETGNTIYF
TGTGCCAGCAGCGCGGAGACTGGAAACACCATATATTTT
>TRBJ1-2|-|TRBD1|TRBV13
CASRRTGGGNYGYTF
TGTGCCAGCAGAAGGACAGGTGGCGGTAACTATGGCTACACCTTC
>TRBJ1-6|-|-|TRBV12-5
CASGLEDSKNSPLHF
TGTGCTAGTGGTTTGGAGGACAGCAAGAATTCACCCCTCCACTTT
>TRBJ1-1|once|-|TRBV30
CAWSSSGEDTEAFF
TGTGCCTGGAGCTCTTCGGGGGAGGACACTGAAGCTTTCTTT
>TRBJ2-4|-|TRBD2|TRBV2
CASSRLAEAKNIQYF
TGTGCCAGCAGTAGACTAGCGGAAGCCAAAAACATTCAGTACTTC
>TRBJ2-5|once|-|TRBV7-9
CASSLAGSLWRETQYF
TGTGCCAGCAGCTTAGCGGGCTCTCTTTGGCGAGAGACCCAGTACTTC
>TRBJ1-1|-|TRBD1|TRBV30
CAWSLGTGGTEAFF
TGTGCCTGGAGTCTGGGGACAGGGGGGACTGAAGCTTTCTTT
>TRBJ2-1|-|TRBD2|TRBV11-1
CASSPGASGIYNEQFF
TGTGCCAGCAGCCCAGGGGCTAGCGGGATTTACAATGAGCAGTTCTTC
>TRBJ2-3|-|TRBD2|TRBV25-1
CASSGSGGRTDTQYF
TGTGCCAGCAGTGGTAGCGGGGGGCGGACAGATACGCAGTATTTT
>TRBJ2-7|-|TRBD1|TRBV29-1
CQTGAPGEQYF
TGCCAGACAGGGGCCCCCGGCGAGCAGTACTTC
>TRBJ2-4|-|-|TRBV27
CASSLRGNQYF
TGTGCCAGCAGTTTAAGGGGGAATCAGTACTTC
>TRBJ1-2|once|-|TRBV5-1
CASSLMGDGYTF
TGCGCCAGCAGCCTCATGGGAGATGGCTACACCTTC
>TRBJ1-2|-|-|TRBV6-6
CASSKISNYGYTF
TGTGCCAGCAGTAAAATTTCTAACTATGGCTACACCTTC
>TRBJ1-6|-|TRBD1|TRBV5-4
CASSTEPGQSNSPLHF
TGTGCCAGCAGCACGGAACCGGGACAGAGTAATTCACCCCTCCACTTT
>TRBJ2-7|-|-|TRBV7-9
CATTASSYEQYF
TGTGCCACCACTGCCAGCTCCTACGAGCAGTACTTC
>TRBJ2-2|-|-|TRBV28
CASLRSGTGELFF
TGTGCCAGCCTTAGGTCCGGCACCGGGGAGCTGTTTTTT
>TRBJ2-5|-|-|TRBV2
CASSEGRGPETQYF
TGTGCCAGCAGTGAGGGCAGGGGACCAGAGACCCAGTACTTC
>TRBJ1-5|-|-|TRBV30
CAWDTGSNQPQHF
TGTGCCTGGGATACAGGTAGCAATCAGCCCCAGCATTTT
>TRBJ1-1|-|-|TRBV9
CASSSGLPNTEAFF
TGTGCCAGCAGCTCGGGACTACCGAACACTGAAGCTTTCTTT
>TRBJ2-7|-|-|TRBV9
CASSLTGFPTPEQYF
TGTGCCAGCAGCTTGACGGGGTTCCCTACGCCCGAGCAGTACTTC
>TRBJ2-1|once|TRBD2|TRBV5-1
CASSLALAGVRFF
TGCGCCAGCAGCTTGGCCCTAGCGGGGGTTCGGTTCTTC
>TRBJ2-1|-|-|TRBV5-1
CASSLRRPGGGNEQFF
TGCGCCAGCAGCTTGCGGAGGCCCGGGGGCGGCAATGAGCAGTTCTTC
>TRBJ2-7|few|TRBD2|TRBV27
CASTLAGGGSYEQYF
TGTGCCAGCACATTAGCGGGAGGTGGATCCTACGAGCAGTACTTC
>TRBJ2-5|-|TRBD1|TRBV12-5
CASGPGTEETQYF
TGTGCTAGTGGTCCTGGGACAGAAGAGACCCAGTACTTC
>TRBJ1-6|-|TRBD1|TRBV5-4
CASSLTGGTYNSPLHF
TGTGCCAGCAGCTTGACAGGGGGAACCTATAATTCACCCCTCCACTTT
>TRBJ2-2|-|-|TRBV10-3
CATLPSGTTRTNTGELFF
TGTGCCACGCTCCCTTCGGGGACGACCAGAACGAACACCGGGGAGCTGTTTTTT
>TRBJ2-3|-|-|TRBV7-2
CASSRTQPPDTQYF
TGTGCCAGCAGCCGGACCCAGCCCCCAGATACGCAGTATTTT
>TRBJ1-2|-|-|TRBV6-6
CASSTKGGGLGYGYTF
TGTGCCAGCAGCACTAAAGGGGGGGGTCTAGGCTATGGCTACACCTTC